These 3 T cell receptor beta chains were all obtained from the same sample, sequenced in a study of blood T cells in healthy people across ages. Sample-barcoded 5' priming and a J-beta primer mix drove a second PCR of roughly 6 to 12 cycles. One entry per CDR3 protein, called by TCRdb with MiXCR from the 5' RACE reads. The sample has around 780,000 distinct CDR3 sequences, approximately 24% seen once. The same sample was also studied in work on T cells of mothers and their children.

The sequencing input was blood. Receptors originate from a boy aged 5 to 17 in good health.

The rearrangement joins TRBV9 to TRBJ2-7; no clear D gene. The germline V gene encodes CDR1 SGDLS and CDR2 YYNGEE. V lost 4 bases and J 0 bases, leaving 11 bases between the germline ends. The CDR3 sequence is 14 residues long. This CDR3 is CASSPGVSSYEQYF. Here the CDR3 DNA reads TGTGCCAGCAGCCCGGGCGTTAGCTCCTACGAGCAGTACTTC.

This clonotype was detected a few times. V and J are TRBV7-6 and TRBJ1-6; D perhaps matches TRBD1 (5 bases). The CDR3 spans 15 residues. The germline CDR1 and CDR2 sequences are SGHVS and FNYEAQ. V lost 2 bases, J lost 9 bases, and 14 bases lay in between. In DNA, the CDR3 is TGTGCCAGCAGCTTAAGTTACACCCAGGGTTCACCCCTCCACTTT. Protein: CASSLSYTQGSPLHF.

This clonotype was counted only a few times. The rearrangement joins TRBV6-5 to TRBJ1-2; 7 bases agree with TRBD1. The V gene end was trimmed by 3 bases and the J gene end by 2 bases; junction bases not matched to a gene: 21. CDR3 length: 20 amino acids. The germline gives CDR1 MNHEY, CDR2 SVGAGI. CDR3 nucleotides: TGTGCCAGCAGTTATTACGCTTTCGGACAGGAGCCGGAATCCAACTATGGCTACACCTTC. Translation: CASSYYAFGQEPESNYGYTF.